The 25 T cell receptor beta chains given below trace back to one sample, sequenced in a study of human versus mouse CDR3 diversity and MHC coevolution. Some clones are missing from TCRdb's copy, which holds only in-frame ones; the method was immunoSEQ multiplex PCR. This table holds tens of thousands of clones, around 93% found once. The sequenced material came from naive CD4+ T cells from blood. Noted subset: CD45RO-negative CD62L-positive naive CD4 T cells. All receptors come from a person between 25 and 69 years old in good health.

The J gene is TRBJ2-1, the V gene TRBV7-9, with 8 bases that match TRBD1. The germline gives CDR1 SEHNR, CDR2 FQNEAQ (reference sequence). V lost 2 bases, J lost 7 bases, and 10 bases stayed unmatched. The CDR3 loop spans 16 amino acids. CDR3 nucleotide sequence: TGTGCCAGCAGCTTACCGACAGGGGTAGGGAGAAATGAGCAGTTCTTC. It yields the protein CASSLPTGVGRNEQFF.

The V gene is TRBV10-3, the J gene TRBJ1-2; 7 bases agree with TRBD1. The CDR3 totals 15 residues. The germline CDR1 and CDR2 sequences are ENHRY and SYGVKD. The ends lost 2 bases at V and 8 bases at J; junction bases unmatched: 11. In nucleotides, the CDR3 is TGTGCCATCAGTGAGCCAAGACAGGGTATGAGCGGCTACACCTTC. Its protein is CAISEPRQGMSGYTF.

This clone was detected only once. The CDR3 region is CASSFRGQGSSYNEQFF. The CDR3 DNA follows: TGTGCCAGCAGCTTTAGGGGACAGGGGAGCTCCTACAATGAGCAGTTCTTC. The rearrangement uses TRBV7-3 and TRBJ2-1, with 10 bases aligning to TRBD1. The CDR3 covers 17 residues. Germline V CDR1 and CDR2: SGHTA, FQGTGA. Germline trimming cut 3 bases from V and 0 bases from J; bases unmatched to any gene: 5.

The rearrangement links TRBV27 to TRBJ1-4; 8 bases align to TRBD1. The CDR3 is 17 amino acids. CDR1 and CDR2 (germline): MNHEY, SMNVEV (reference sequence). V lost 5 bases to trimming and J lost 1 base; unmatched junction nucleotides: 9. CDR3 DNA: TGTGCCAGCAGTCCGATACACGACAGGGGAACTAATGAAAAACTGTTTTTT. Protein sequence: CASSPIHDRGTNEKLFF.

The gene calls are TRBV7-2 and TRBJ1-2; maybe TRBD1 (5 bases). This CDR3 contains 14 residues. The V end was cut by 3 bases, the J end by 4 bases, with 12 bases between. The germline gives CDR1 SGHTA, CDR2 FQGNSA. The DNA of the CDR3 is TGTGCCAGCAGCTTTCCACAGGCCCCCTATGGCTACACCTTC. The encoded protein is CASSFPQAPYGYTF.

This chain uses TRBV19 with TRBJ1-5, with 8 nucleotides matching TRBD1. In germline, CDR1 is LNHDA, CDR2 SQIVND (reference sequence). Trimming at V came to 0 bases and at J to 2 bases, leaving 6 bases not matched to a gene. The CDR3 has 17 residues. Written as DNA, the CDR3 is TGTGCCAGTAGTATAGATCGTCAGGACAGGGGCAATCAGCCCCAGCATTTT. It codes for CASSIDRQDRGNQPQHF.

The rearrangement uses TRBV18 and TRBJ2-3; no firm D call. V gave up 0 bases and J gave up 3 bases, with 10 bases separating them. Germline V gives CDR1 KGHSH, CDR2 LQKENI. The CDR3 is 15 residues long. This chain's CDR3 is CASSPPISATDTQYF. The CDR3 DNA is TGTGCCAGCTCACCACCGATCAGCGCTACAGATACGCAGTATTTT. The full variable domain, in which reference TRBV18 and TRBJ2-3 provide the parts outside the CDR3, is NAGVMQNPRHLVRRRGQEARLRCSPMKGHSHVYWYRQLPEEGLKFMVYLQKENIIDESGMPKERFSAEFPKEGPSILRIQQVVRGDSAAYFCASSPPISATDTQYFGPGTRLTVL.

In its sample, this clone ranks as medium-sized. The V and J genes are TRBV6-4 and TRBJ2-1, with 9 bases aligning to TRBD1. The CDR3 totals 14 residues. Germline V gives CDR1 MRHNA, CDR2 SNTAGT. The junction had 6 bases not matched to a gene; V was cut back by 4 bases and J by 8 bases. Here the CDR3 reads CASSGTGDSDEQFF. The CDR3 nucleotides are TGTGCCAGCAGTGGGACAGGGGATAGCGATGAGCAGTTCTTC.

The chain is built from TRBV15 and TRBJ2-7; D unresolved. The CDR3 runs to 14 residues. CDR1 and CDR2 from the germline V gene are LNHNV and YYDKDF (reference sequence). Between the trimmed V and J ends, which lost 0 bases and 1 base, there was a span of 7 bases. The CDR3: CATSREVTSYEQYF. DNA for the CDR3: TGTGCCACCAGCAGAGAGGTGACTTCCTACGAGCAGTACTTC.

The chain employs TRBV19 and TRBJ2-2, with TRBD1 as a possible D gene (5 bases). The germline V gene has CDR1 LNHDA and CDR2 SQIVND (reference sequence). CDR3 length equals 13 residues. V lost 4 bases, J lost 7 bases, and 10 bases lay in between. The CDR3 here is CASSTGYNGELFF. CDR3 sequence (DNA): TGTGCCAGTAGTACAGGGTATAACGGGGAGCTGTTTTTT.

The chain joins TRBV28 to TRBJ2-7, with no clear D. This CDR3 spans 14 amino acids. The V end lost 7 bases, the J end lost 6 bases, and 19 bases lay between the germline ends. Germline CDR1 is MDHEN and CDR2 is SYDVKM. CDR3 protein: CASNGWSPPGEQYF. In DNA form, the CDR3 reads TGTGCCAGCAATGGTTGGAGCCCTCCGGGCGAGCAGTACTTC.

This clone showed up just once. The chain uses TRBV19 and TRBJ2-2, with a possible D match to TRBD1 (6 bases). The CDR3 length is 15 residues. V was cut by 6 bases and J by 0 bases, with 11 bases left in between. CDR1 and CDR2 (germline): LNHDA, SQIVND (reference sequence). DNA for the CDR3: TGTGCCAGTAGCAGGGACAACGCGAACACCGGGGAGCTGTTTTTT. Translating gives CASSRDNANTGELFF.

This rearrangement joins TRBV5-1 to TRBJ2-6; D is possibly TRBD1 (5 bases). The germline V gene has CDR1 SGHRS and CDR2 YFSETQ. This CDR3 is 14 amino acids long. Between the trimmed V and J ends, which lost 8 bases and 0 bases, there was a span of 9 bases. CDR3 sequence reads: CASTRDSGANVLTF. The CDR3 coding sequence is TGCGCCAGTACCAGGGACTCTGGGGCCAACGTCCTGACTTTC.

V and J are TRBV4-1 and TRBJ2-7, with TRBD1 matching over 10 bases. The CDR3 contains 17 residues. J lost 2 bases, V lost 3 bases, and 10 bases had no gene match. Germline V gene sequence: CDR1 MGHRA, CDR2 YSYEKL. In DNA, the CDR3 is TGCGCCAGCAGCCAGCCAGGACAGGGGGTCCCGACCTACGAGCAGTACTTC. Its translation: CASSQPGQGVPTYEQYF.

The rearrangement links TRBV5-5 to TRBJ2-3; possible D gene TRBD2, 7 bases. With 1 base removed from V and 2 bases from J, the gap between germline ends came to 14 bases. This CDR3 is 16 amino acids long. Germline V gene sequence: CDR1 SGHKS, CDR2 YYEKEE (reference sequence). The chain's CDR3 is CASSLPGGGATDTQYF. The CDR3 DNA follows: TGTGCCAGCAGCTTGCCGGGTGGGGGGGCCACAGATACGCAGTATTTT. Variable domain in full (rest from reference TRBV5-5 and TRBJ2-3): DAGVTQSPTHLIKTRGQQVTLRCSPISGHKSVSWYQQVLGQGPQFIFQYYEKEERGRGNFPDRFSARQFPNYSSELNVNALLLGDSALYLCASSLPGGGATDTQYFGPGTRLTVL.

The rearrangement joins TRBV7-2 to TRBJ2-7; D may be TRBD1 (5 bases). Germline CDR1 and CDR2: SGHTA and FQGNSA. This CDR3 has 14 amino acids. V was trimmed by 0 bases and J by 7 bases, leaving 13 bases between them. CDR3 nucleotide sequence: TGTGCCAGCAGCTTAGCAGGGGTTCTGGGGGAGCAGTACTTC. This gives the protein CASSLAGVLGEQYF. Drawing the rest from reference TRBV7-2 and TRBJ2-7, the complete variable domain is GAGVSQSPSNKVTEKGKDVELRCDPISGHTALYWYRQSLGQGLEFLIYFQGNSAPDKSGLPSDRFSAERTGGSVSTLTIQRTQQEDSAVYLCASSLAGVLGEQYFGPGTRLTVT.

In this sample, this clone turned up once. The rearrangement joins TRBV7-2 to TRBJ1-2; 7 bases match TRBD1. J lost 0 bases, V lost 0 bases, and 1 base had no gene match. CDR3 length: 15 amino acids. Germline V gene lookup returns CDR1 SGHTA and CDR2 FQGNSA. CDR3 loop: CASSLAGGANYGYTF. The CDR3 DNA sequence: TGTGCCAGCAGCTTAGCAGGGGGCGCTAACTATGGCTACACCTTC.

V usage is TRBV1 and J usage is TRBJ2-4; the D segment call TRBD1 is taken from the table without a DNA check. TRBV1 is tagged as a pseudogene. This CDR3 has 17 residues. CDR3 sequence (DNA): TGCACCAGCAGCCAAGAAGAGGACACCGAAGCCAAAAACATTCAGTACTTC. It translates to CTSSQEEDTEAKNIQYF.

The chain carries TRBV6-5 and TRBJ1-1; D perhaps matches TRBD1 (5 bases). Trimming took off 4 bases at V and 4 bases at J, with 13 bases between the two ends. CDR1 and CDR2 from the germline V gene are MNHEY and SVGAGI. This CDR3 contains 14 residues. The CDR3 DNA follows: TGTGCCAGCAGTTTTTCAGGGATGGCCACTGAAGCTTTCTTT. Its protein product is CASSFSGMATEAFF.

The rearrangement links TRBV18 to TRBJ1-5; D is perhaps TRBD1 (5 bases). Trimming shortened V by 6 bases and J by 2 bases, and 17 bases separated the two germline ends. This CDR3 spans 16 amino acids. Germline loops: CDR1 KGHSH, CDR2 LQKENI. The CDR3 coding sequence is TGTGCCAGCTCGCCCCTCCCAGGGTCTCGCAATCAGCCCCAGCATTTT. Amino acids: CASSPLPGSRNQPQHF.

The V gene is TRBV11-2, the J gene TRBJ2-7, with 12 bases fitting TRBD2. With 2 bases clipped from V and 2 bases from J, the junction kept 1 base outside the gene matches. CDR3 length: 15 residues. From germline, CDR1 is SGHAT and CDR2 FQNNGV. CDR3 DNA sequence: TGTGCCAGCAGCTTACTAGCGGGAGGGCCCTACGAGCAGTACTTC. It codes for CASSLLAGGPYEQYF.

A single count supports this clone. The chain employs TRBV5-1 and TRBJ1-1; the D is unclear. V lost 3 bases to trimming and J lost 0 bases, with 12 bases between them. The CDR3 length is 15 residues. Germline lookup yields CDR1 SGHRS and CDR2 YFSETQ. The CDR3 coding sequence is TGCGCCAGCAGCTATGCGCGACTGGTGAACACTGAAGCTTTCTTT. The encoded protein is CASSYARLVNTEAFF.

The rearrangement joins TRBV6-1 to TRBJ1-2, with D perhaps matching TRBD1 (6 bases). V lost 3 bases and J lost 3, with 11 bases in between. The CDR3 is 14 amino acids. CDR1 MNHNS and CDR2 SASEGT come from the germline V gene. This chain's CDR3 is CASSDRGRHYGYTF. In nucleotides, the CDR3 is TGTGCCAGCAGTGACAGGGGTCGGCACTATGGCTACACCTTC.

The chain has TRBV18 and TRBJ2-7; weak D call: TRBD2 (7 bases). CDR3 length equals 14 residues. Trimming removed 3 bases at V and 6 bases at J, with 15 bases between. Germline-derived CDR1 and CDR2 are KGHSH and LQKENI. CDR3 loop: CASSPPGGLGEQYF. In DNA form, the CDR3 reads TGTGCCAGCTCACCTCCCGGGGGGCTGGGCGAGCAGTACTTC.

The V call is TRBV15, the J call TRBJ2-1, with TRBD1 matching 7 bases. The junction had 15 bases not matched to a gene; V was cut back by 2 bases and J by 8 bases. Germline-derived CDR1 and CDR2 are LNHNV and YYDKDF (reference sequence). The CDR3 is made up of 17 amino acids. CDR3 sequence: CATSRPPGTAVTHEQFF. The CDR3 DNA reads as TGTGCCACCAGCAGACCTCCCGGGACAGCGGTTACCCATGAGCAGTTCTTC.